Below are 19 T cell receptor beta chains sequenced from a single sample in a study of blood T cells in healthy people across ages. The authors ran a second PCR of roughly 6 to 12 cycles using a sample-barcoded 5' primer and a J-beta primer mix. TCRdb passed the 5' RACE reads through MiXCR, listing each CDR3 protein once. The table lists 800,000 to 900,000 distinct CDR3 sequences, about 62% of them singletons, with about a quarter in the top ten. Sequenced: blood. These receptors were taken from a man under 40 in good health.

The chain has TRBV12-3 or TRBV12-4 and TRBJ1-2; TRBD1 is a possible D gene (5 bases). The CDR3 is made up of 18 amino acids. V gave up 6 bases and J gave up 5 bases, with 28 bases separating them. CDR3 nucleotide sequence: TGTGCCAGCAGCCCCCGGTTGGGTGAGGGAATGGGGCCTTATGGCTACACCTTC. Translated, it gives CASSPRLGEGMGPYGYTF.

This clonotype was picked up a small number of times. The chain employs TRBV10-3 and TRBJ1-1, with D maybe TRBD1 (5 bases). The V end lost 6 bases, the J end lost 2 bases, and 10 bases lay between the germline ends. The CDR3 sequence is 13 residues long. CDR1 is ENHRY and CDR2 is SYGVKD in the germline V gene. The CDR3: CAISKGDNTEAFF. CDR3 DNA sequence: TGTGCCATCAGCAAAGGGGACAACACTGAAGCTTTCTTT.

V gene TRBV20-1 combines with J gene TRBJ2-4, with 13 positions matching TRBD2. Matching the DNA end better, TRBJ2-7 makes the J call doubtful. This CDR3 comprises 16 residues. Germline CDR1 is DFQATT and CDR2 is SNEGSKA (reference sequence). CDR3 sequence: CSARELAGGPNSEQYF. DNA for the CDR3: TGCAGTGCTAGAGAACTAGCGGGGGGGCCGAATAGCGAGCAGTACTTC.

CDR3 protein: CASSLRGGQGNQPQHF. The CDR3, as DNA: TGTGCCAGCAGTTTGCGGGGGGGCCAAGGCAATCAGCCCCAGCATTTT. This chain connects TRBV12-3 or TRBV12-4 to TRBJ1-5, with a tentative D call TRBD1 (6 bases). The ends were cut back, 3 bases at V and 2 bases at J, with 14 bases in the middle. The CDR3 sequence is 16 residues long.

V usage is TRBV7-2 and J usage is TRBJ2-3; 7 bases align to TRBD1. The CDR3 totals 15 residues. The V gene's germline CDR1 is SGHTA and CDR2 FQGNSA. V shed 0 bases, J shed 6 bases, and the junction held 6 bases outside the gene matches. The CDR3: CASSLAGDSSDTQYF. The CDR3 nucleotides read TGTGCCAGCAGCTTAGCGGGGGACAGTTCTGATACGCAGTATTTT.

The gene calls are TRBV29-1 and TRBJ2-5; TRBD2 aligns across 8 bases. Germline assignment: CDR1 SQVTM and CDR2 ANQGSEA. The CDR3 runs 14 residues. Trimming cost V 3 bases and J 11 bases; bases outside gene matches: 14. The CDR3 sequence is CSVDPTSVYNEQYF. CDR3 nucleotide sequence: TGCAGCGTTGACCCGACTAGCGTATACAATGAGCAGTACTTC.

The genes are TRBV3-1 and TRBJ2-7; D unclear. CDR1 is LGHDT and CDR2 is YNNKEL in the germline V gene (reference sequence). V was pared by 4 bases and J by 0 bases, with 13 bases between. The CDR3 runs 15 residues. The CDR3 is CASSRDPGGSYEQYF. The CDR3 DNA sequence: TGTGCCAGCAGCCGAGACCCGGGTGGCTCCTACGAGCAGTACTTC.

J is TRBJ2-7 and V is TRBV10-3; 8 positions match TRBD1. Germline CDR1 and CDR2: ENHRY and SYGVKD. The CDR3 runs 16 residues. V was pared by 3 bases and J by 3 bases, with 10 bases of the junction left unmatched. Here the CDR3 reads CAISEPTGGPLYEQYF. CDR3 coding DNA: TGTGCCATCAGTGAACCTACAGGGGGACCCCTCTACGAGCAGTACTTC.

The gene calls are TRBV7-2 and TRBJ2-7, with D uncertain. Germline V lookup: CDR1 SGHTA, CDR2 FQGNSA. With 3 bases removed from V and 5 bases from J, the gap between germline ends came to 8 bases. The CDR3 extends over 12 amino acids. CDR3 sequence (DNA): TGTGCCAGCAGCTTTTCCTGGGACGAGCAGTACTTC. This encodes CASSFSWDEQYF.

The genes are TRBV29-1 and TRBJ2-5; D uncertain. The CDR3 is 12 residues long. Germline V gene sequence: CDR1 SQVTM, CDR2 ANQGSEA. Deletions cut 3 bases from V and 4 bases from J, with 9 bases between. The CDR3 here is CSVEEPPETQYF. Here the CDR3 DNA reads TGCAGCGTTGAGGAGCCCCCAGAGACCCAGTACTTC. Full variable domain (remainder filled in from reference TRBV29-1 and TRBJ2-5): SAVISQKPSRDICQRGTSLTIQCQVDSQVTMMFWYRQQPGQSLTLIATANQGSEATYESGFVIDKFPISRPNLTFSTLTVSNMSPEDSSIYLCSVEEPPETQYFGPGTRLLVL.

J is TRBJ2-3 and V is TRBV7-2; 8 bases map to TRBD2. After removal of 5 bases from V and 6 bases from J, the junction contained 7 bases not matched to a gene. The CDR3 has 14 amino acids. Germline-derived CDR1 and CDR2 are SGHTA and FQGNSA. In nucleotides, the CDR3 is TGTGCCAGCAGCCGGGGGGGCCCACAGGATACGCAGTATTTT. As protein: CASSRGGPQDTQYF.

The V call is TRBV12-3 or TRBV12-4, the J call TRBJ2-2; D remains unclear. This CDR3 contains 14 residues. Trimming shortened V by 8 bases and J by 0 bases, and 10 bases separated the two germline ends. The CDR3 region is CASRFGANTGELFF. CDR3 DNA sequence: TGTGCCAGCCGGTTTGGGGCGAACACCGGGGAGCTGTTTTTT.

There are a few counts of this clonotype. The V call is TRBV28, the J call TRBJ2-7; D remains ambiguous. The germline gives CDR1 MDHEN, CDR2 SYDVKM. The CDR3 extends over 11 amino acids. V lost 2 bases to trimming and J lost 5 bases, with 4 bases between them. The CDR3 protein is CASSLPDEQYF. The CDR3 DNA reads TGTGCCAGCAGTTTACCGGACGAGCAGTACTTC.

In this sample, this clonotype turned up a few times. The chain recombines TRBV27 with TRBJ2-5; D is perhaps TRBD1 (5 bases). Deletions cut 3 bases from V and 5 bases from J, with 22 bases between. This CDR3 contains 17 residues. CDR1 MNHEY and CDR2 SMNVEV come from the germline V gene (reference sequence). The CDR3 spells CASSFLFRERGQETQYF. CDR3 in DNA: TGTGCCAGCAGTTTCCTATTCAGGGAAAGGGGCCAGGAGACCCAGTACTTC.

The rearrangement joins TRBV29-1 to TRBJ1-2, with D unclear. Germline assignment: CDR1 SQVTM and CDR2 ANQGSEA. The CDR3 loop spans 11 amino acids. Trimming removed 0 bases from V and 5 bases from J, with 4 bases in between. For the CDR3, the DNA is TGCAGCGTTGAAGATCAGTATGGCTACACCTTC. Amino acids: CSVEDQYGYTF.

This clonotype came up a few times. The chain carries TRBV7-6 and TRBJ1-6, with a tentative D call TRBD1 (5 bases). The CDR3 runs 17 residues. V was clipped by 5 bases and J by 2 bases, with 16 bases between them. CDR1 SGHVS and CDR2 FNYEAQ come from the germline V gene. CDR3 protein: CASSRAGTGAYNSPLHF. The CDR3, as DNA: TGTGCCAGCAGCAGAGCCGGGACGGGGGCCTATAATTCACCCCTCCACTTT. Supplemented by reference TRBV7-6 and TRBJ1-6, the full variable domain reads GAGVSQSPRYKVTKRGQDVALRCDPISGHVSLYWYRQALGQGPEFLTYFNYEAQQDKSGLPNDRFSAERPEGSISTLTIQRTEQRDSAMYRCASSRAGTGAYNSPLHFGNGTRLTVT.

The count of this clonotype is one. The chain joins TRBV10-1 to TRBJ2-3, with 7 bases aligning to TRBD2. V dropped 7 bases and J dropped 2; count of bases not matched to a gene: 9. Germline lookup yields CDR1 WNHNN and CDR2 SYGVQD (reference sequence). This CDR3 is 15 amino acids long. CDR3 loop: CASKGGTGHTDTQYF. As DNA, the CDR3 is TGCGCCAGCAAGGGAGGGACCGGACACACAGATACGCAGTATTTT.

V usage is TRBV4-3 and J usage is TRBJ1-1; weak D call: TRBD1 (6 bases). Germline V gives CDR1 LGHNA, CDR2 YSLEER. The CDR3 is 15 amino acids. Trimming cost V 1 base and J 4 bases, with 13 bases left between them. The CDR3 here is CASSQGTGIGTEAFF. The CDR3 coding sequence is TGCGCCAGCAGCCAAGGAACAGGGATTGGCACTGAAGCTTTCTTT.

This rearrangement joins TRBV7-2 to TRBJ2-4, with a weak D call TRBD2 (5 bases). This CDR3 spans 14 amino acids. The germline V and J ends were trimmed by 10 bases and 0 bases, with 13 bases remaining between them. Germline CDR1 is SGHTA and CDR2 is FQGNSA. The CDR3 loop is CAIKAGTAKNIQYF. The DNA for the CDR3 is TGTGCCATCAAGGCGGGCACAGCCAAAAACATTCAGTACTTC.